This is a list of T cell receptor beta chains from one sample in a study of T-cell memory formation after mild COVID-19. TCRdb processed the 5' RACE reads anew with MiXCR; each CDR3 protein has one entry. The table lists under 300,000 distinct CDR3 sequences, 7.5% to 10% of them singletons. The sequencing sample was made of PBMCs or a T cell subset sorted from them (not recorded which). The receptors here all came from a man aged 18 to 29 who had mild COVID-19 (a few samples of this study predate the infection). Cell type and time point are not known. CDR3s include the opening cysteine and the closing phenylalanine or tryptophan. The D gene is left open where the match is weak. Size is omitted from some rows. Given values are once, few, many or a class for expanded clones.

j_call v_call clone_size d_call cdr3_aa cdr3_nt
TRBJ2-1 TRBV7-9 . . CASSFSRYNEQFF TGTGCCAGCAGCTTCTCCAGATACAATGAGCAGTTCTTC
TRBJ1-1 TRBV2 few . CASSDLPGWGMNTEAFF TGTGCCAGCAGTGATCTGCCAGGCTGGGGCATGAACACTGAAGCTTTCTTT
TRBJ1-3 TRBV27 . TRBD1 CASSLTGASGNTIYF TGTGCCAGCAGCCTGACAGGGGCGTCTGGAAACACCATATATTTT
TRBJ1-1 TRBV18 . TRBD1 CASSLQGAETEAFF TGTGCCAGCTCACTCCAGGGGGCGGAAACTGAAGCTTTCTTT
TRBJ2-3 TRBV4-3 few . CASSRGSDRKTDTQYF TGCGCCAGCAGCCGAGGTAGTGACAGAAAGACAGATACGCAGTATTTT
TRBJ2-5 TRBV6-5 few TRBD2 CASSLLAGIQETQYF TGTGCCAGCAGCCTCCTAGCGGGGATTCAAGAGACCCAGTACTTC
TRBJ2-5 TRBV20-1 . TRBD2 CSARGPSLPGGTQYF TGCAGTGCTAGAGGGCCCTCTCTACCGGGGGGGACCCAGTACTTC
TRBJ1-2 TRBV6-2/TRBV6-3 . TRBD1 CASSPDRNPYGYTF TGTGCCAGCAGTCCGGACAGGAACCCGTATGGCTACACCTTC
TRBJ2-1 TRBV5-1 many . CASSSEALTAQGDEQFF TGCGCCAGCAGCTCGGAGGCCCTAACTGCTCAAGGCGATGAGCAGTTCTTC
TRBJ2-2 TRBV6-5 . . CASGRGSGELFF TGTGCCAGCGGGAGGGGGTCCGGGGAGCTGTTTTTT
TRBJ2-1 TRBV5-1 few . CASSLEPGSSNNEQFF TGCGCCAGCAGCTTGGAGCCGGGGTCGAGTAACAATGAGCAGTTCTTC
TRBJ1-1 TRBV4-3 . . CASSQVLGGSGTEAFF TGCGCCAGCAGCCAAGTGTTGGGGGGAAGCGGCACTGAAGCTTTCTTT
TRBJ1-5 TRBV7-2 . . CASGPPPQHF TGTGCCAGTGGGCCTCCTCCCCAGCATTTT
TRBJ2-5 TRBV6-5 . TRBD2 CASSGGTSGQETQYF TGTGCCAGCAGTGGCGGGACTAGCGGGCAAGAGACCCAGTACTTC
TRBJ1-5 TRBV12-3/TRBV12-4 . TRBD1 CASCRGSNQPQHF TGTGCCAGTTGCAGGGGGAGCAATCAGCCCCAGCATTTT
TRBJ1-1 TRBV7-7 . TRBD1 CASPRGLNTEAFF TGTGCTAGCCCAAGGGGGCTGAACACTGAAGCTTTCTTT
TRBJ2-3 TRBV7-2 few . CASRRTGNTDTQYF TGTGCCAGCAGGCGAACAGGGAACACAGATACGCAGTATTTT
TRBJ1-1 TRBV7-6 few . CASSLVFGRQMNTEAFF TGTGCCAGCAGCTTAGTTTTCGGGCGACAGATGAACACTGAAGCTTTCTTT